The 26 T cell receptor beta chains reported below all come from one sample, sequenced in a study of Graves' ophthalmopathy and Graves' hyperthyroidism. Amplified TCR beta CDR3 regions were obtained using RNA transcripts as template. In the first round, RT-PCR was carried out with HTBI primers, and a multiplex PCR formed the second round. TCRdb re-analysed the multiplex PCR reads in MiXCR, keeping a single row per CDR3 protein. Here the sample spans about 400,000 distinct CDR3 sequences, approximately 15% being singletons. Source material: peripheral blood. These receptors came from a woman under 30 with stable Graves' hyperthyroidism.

This clonotype was counted at least ten times. A junction end diverges from the germline sequence, so it may reflect a read error. The V and J genes are TRBV7-2 and TRBJ2-5, with 15 bases that match TRBD2. The CDR3 contains 16 residues. Germline lookup yields CDR1 SGHTA and CDR2 FQGNSA. The CDR3 loop is CANSPGTSGGQETQYF. CDR3 nucleotides: TGTGCCAACAGCCCCGGGACTAGCGGGGGGCAAGAGACCCAGTACTTC.

This chain uses TRBV27 with TRBJ1-5; D unclear. The germline V gene encodes CDR1 MNHEY and CDR2 SMNVEV (reference sequence). Trimming took off 6 bases at V and 4 bases at J, with 16 bases between the two ends. The CDR3 consists of 15 residues. The CDR3 nucleotides are TGTGCCAGCAGACCATGCGGCGGATATAATCAGCCCCAGCATTTT. It specifies CASRPCGGYNQPQHF.

This clonotype came up many times. The CDR3 nucleotides are TGTGCCAGCAAGGGAGGGACCCTGAGCTCCTACGAGCAGTACTTC. It is translated as CASKGGTLSSYEQYF. This chain uses TRBV2 with TRBJ2-7; 7 bases are shared with TRBD2. Germline-derived CDR1 and CDR2 are SNHLY and FYNNEI. This CDR3 has 15 residues. The V segment lost 7 bases and the J segment 0 bases; nucleotides outside the gene matches: 9.

This clonotype was seen repeatedly, ten times or more. Written as DNA, the CDR3 is TGTGCCAGCAGGGCGTTCATGAACACTGAAGCTTTCTTT. Its protein is CASRAFMNTEAFF. The V call is TRBV2, the J call TRBJ1-1, with D unresolved. This CDR3 is 13 amino acids long. Deletions cut 6 bases from V and 0 bases from J, with 8 bases between. CDR1 is SNHLY, CDR2 FYNNEI, per germline.

As concerns this clonotype: A much bigger clone sits one base away, suggesting this may be a read error. The chain carries TRBV14 and TRBJ1-3; D uncertain. The CDR3 covers 11 residues. Germline assignment: CDR1 SGHDN and CDR2 FVKESK. The CDR3 region is CASISGKTIYF. CDR3 bases: TGTGCAAGCATATCTGGAAAGACCATATATTTT.

This clonotype was detected many times. The chain links TRBV12-5 to TRBJ1-3, with D perhaps matching TRBD1 (5 bases). Trimming removed 4 bases at V and 6 bases at J, with 13 bases between. The germline V gene encodes CDR1 LGHNT and CDR2 FRNRAP. The CDR3 runs 14 residues. The CDR3 reads CASGYPGQANTIYF. Here the CDR3 DNA reads TGTGCTAGTGGTTACCCGGGGCAGGCAAACACCATATATTTT.

The chain links TRBV5-1 to TRBJ2-2; no reliable D call. Per germline, CDR1 SGHRS and CDR2 YFSETQ. Trimming pared 5 bases from V and 4 bases from J, leaving 9 bases between. The CDR3 loop spans 13 amino acids. The CDR3 loop is CASRTSLTGELFF. The CDR3 coding sequence is TGCGCCAGCAGAACCAGCCTCACCGGGGAGCTGTTTTTT.

This clonotype was detected a few times. This chain uses TRBV25-1 with TRBJ2-5; a weak D match, TRBD1 (6 bases). The CDR3 is made up of 19 amino acids. CDR1 is MGHDK, CDR2 SYGVNS, per germline. V shed 3 bases and J shed 5 bases, with 28 bases lying between them. This CDR3 is CASSEILGETGWGQETQYF. The CDR3 nucleotides read TGTGCCAGCAGTGAGATCCTAGGAGAGACAGGTTGGGGTCAGGAGACCCAGTACTTC. The whole variable domain, remainder taken from reference TRBV25-1 and TRBJ2-5, is EADIYQTPRYLVIGTGKKITLECSQTMGHDKMYWYQQDPGMELHLIHYSYGVNSTEKGDLSSESTVSRIRTEHFPLTLESARPSHTSQYLCASSEILGETGWGQETQYFGPGTRLLVL.

This clonotype was detected ten times or more. The rearrangement links TRBV9 to TRBJ1-5; D gene unclear. This CDR3 has 13 amino acids. Deletions cut 4 bases from V and 4 bases from J, with 9 bases between. Germline CDR1 is SGDLS and CDR2 is YYNGEE. The DNA of the CDR3 is TGTGCCAGCAGCCCCCAAGGGAATCAGCCCCAGCATTTT. It is translated as CASSPQGNQPQHF.

This clonotype was found many times. The chain uses TRBV29-1 and TRBJ2-7; D tentatively fits TRBD1 or TRBD2 (5 bases each). CDR3 length equals 12 residues. Germline lookup yields CDR1 SQVTM and CDR2 ANQGSEA. The V and J ends lost 5 bases and 3 bases respectively, with 11 bases between them. CDR3 DNA sequence: TGCAGCGTTAGTTGGGGACGCTACGAGCAGTACTTC. The encoded protein is CSVSWGRYEQYF.

This chain connects TRBV18 to TRBJ1-5, with 7 bases lining up with TRBD1. CDR1 is KGHSH and CDR2 is LQKENI in the germline V gene. The CDR3 covers 14 residues. The J segment lost 4 bases and the V segment lost 4 bases, leaving 4 bases of the junction unmatched. The CDR3 loop is CASSRDRTNQPQHF. CDR3 in DNA: TGTGCCAGCTCACGGGACAGAACTAATCAGCCCCAGCATTTT.

Ten or more counts support this clonotype. V is TRBV12-3 or TRBV12-4 and J is TRBJ1-5; D gene unclear. Trimming took off 6 bases at V and 4 bases at J, with 13 bases between the two ends. The CDR3 consists of 14 residues. CDR3 loop: CASSNRRENQPQHF. The CDR3 DNA is TGTGCCAGCAGCAACCGACGGGAAAATCAGCCCCAGCATTTT.

The V gene is TRBV20-1, the J gene TRBJ2-5; perhaps TRBD2 as D (6 bases). The CDR3 is 15 residues long. The germline V gene has CDR1 DFQATT and CDR2 SNEGSKA (reference sequence). V shed 4 bases and J shed 1 base, with 16 bases lying between them. This CDR3 is CSATTAGRGQETQYF. The CDR3 nucleotides are TGCAGTGCTACCACCGCGGGGCGGGGCCAAGAGACCCAGTACTTC.

This clonotype was observed a handful of times. This chain uses TRBV5-6 with TRBJ2-6; D remains ambiguous. Germline CDR1 is SGHDT and CDR2 is YYEEEE. The CDR3 sequence is 15 residues long. Trimming took 3 bases from V and 0 from J, leaving 7 bases between them. CDR3: CASSSKNSGANVLTF. In DNA, the CDR3 is TGTGCCAGCAGCTCGAAGAACTCTGGGGCCAACGTCCTGACTTTC.

This clonotype was counted a few times. The rearrangement links TRBV29-1 to TRBJ2-6; D remains unclear. This CDR3 is 13 amino acids long. The germline gives CDR1 SQVTM, CDR2 ANQGSEA. Written as DNA, the CDR3 is TGCGCATCTGTTTCCTCTGGGGCCAACGTCCTGACTTTC. It translates to CASVSSGANVLTF.

This clonotype was seen more than once but under ten times. The chain links TRBV11-1 to TRBJ1-1, with D maybe TRBD1 (6 bases). The CDR3 has 17 residues. Germline CDR1 and CDR2: SGHAT and FQDESV (reference sequence). Trimming shortened V by 5 bases and J by 0 bases, and 19 bases separated the two germline ends. Here the CDR3 DNA reads TGTGCCAGCAGCCAGAGGGACCTGGGGGCTTTGAACACTGAAGCTTTCTTT. This encodes CASSQRDLGALNTEAFF.

There are many counts of this clonotype. CDR3 DNA: TGTGCCAGCAGTTCCCCTCTAAGGGAGACCACAGATACGCAGTATTTT. Protein product: CASSSPLRETTDTQYF. This chain joins TRBV6-5 and TRBJ2-3; TRBD2 is a possible D gene (5 bases). The V gene lost 4 bases and the J gene lost 2 bases, with 16 bases spanning the gap. The CDR3 is 16 residues long. The germline CDR1 and CDR2 sequences are MNHEY and SVGAGI.

This clonotype came up many times. The chain joins TRBV5-5 to TRBJ1-2, with 9 positions matching TRBD1. Germline lookup yields CDR1 SGHKS and CDR2 YYEKEE (reference sequence). The CDR3 contains 15 residues. V gave up 4 bases and J gave up 6 bases; unmatched junction bases: 10. CDR3 protein: CASSRMGQGFDGYTF. CDR3 in DNA: TGTGCCAGCAGCCGCATGGGACAGGGCTTCGATGGCTACACCTTC.

This clonotype came up a few times. Given a much more abundant clone one base away, this may be a read error. The chain employs TRBV14 and TRBJ2-5; 9 positions match TRBD1. The CDR3 consists of 16 residues. From germline, CDR1 is SGHDN and CDR2 FVKESK. Trimming cost V 4 bases and J 8 bases; bases outside gene matches: 14. In nucleotides, the CDR3 is TGTGCCAGCAGCCTTAAGACAGGGGGGCTGTTAGATACCCAGTACTTC. It is translated as CASSLKTGGLLDTQYF.

The CDR3 DNA sequence: TGCGCCAGCAGCCAATTGGTCGGGGTAGCGGGGGCCAACTCCTACGAGCAGTACTTC. Translation: CASSQLVGVAGANSYEQYF. V and J are TRBV4-1 and TRBJ2-7; 9 bases are a match to TRBD2. The CDR3 is made up of 19 amino acids. Trimming removed 2 bases from V and 0 bases from J; junction bases left unmatched: 14. Germline assignment: CDR1 MGHRA and CDR2 YSYEKL.

On this clonotype itself: A junction boundary mismatches the germline segment, possibly from a read error. The chain employs TRBV7-3 and TRBJ1-5; D gene uncertain. From germline, CDR1 is SGHTA and CDR2 FQGTGA. The CDR3 runs 13 residues. This chain's CDR3 is CASRLGLNQPQHF. CDR3 coding DNA: TGTGCCAGCCGCTTGGGCCTGAATCAGCCCCAGCATTTT.

This clonotype was recorded many times. The chain carries TRBV6-2 or TRBV6-3 and TRBJ1-1, with D maybe TRBD1 (5 bases). The CDR3 runs to 14 residues. Trimming pared 3 bases from V and 7 bases from J, leaving 15 bases between. Per germline, CDR1 MNHEY and CDR2 SVGEGT. This CDR3 reads CASSYQGPTGEAFF. The CDR3 DNA reads TGTGCCAGCAGTTATCAGGGACCTACTGGTGAAGCTTTCTTT.

This clonotype showed up many times. The chain recombines TRBV12-3 or TRBV12-4 with TRBJ1-5; D is possibly TRBD1 (5 bases). V was clipped by 6 bases and J by 4 bases, with 10 bases between them. The CDR3 has 13 amino acids. Written as DNA, the CDR3 is TGTGCCAGCAGGAGTCGGGGGAATCAGCCCCAGCATTTT. Translation: CASRSRGNQPQHF.

In this sample, this clonotype turned up many times. This chain links TRBV9 with TRBJ1-2; the D is unclear. The V end lost 4 bases, the J end lost 2 bases, and 9 bases lay between the germline ends. CDR1 is SGDLS, CDR2 YYNGEE, per germline. CDR3 length: 13 residues. The CDR3 here is CASSTDVNYGYTF. The CDR3 nucleotides are TGTGCCAGCAGCACAGACGTAAACTATGGCTACACCTTC.

This clonotype was picked up many times. V usage is TRBV6-2 or TRBV6-3 and J usage is TRBJ1-6; D call uncertain. The CDR3 length is 16 residues. Germline V gene lookup returns CDR1 MNHEY and CDR2 SVGEGT. The V end lost 6 bases, the J end lost 7 bases, and 19 bases lay between the germline ends. CDR3 coding DNA: TGTGCCAGCAGGACACAGAAGATGGGCATCAATTCACCCCTCCACTTT. Encoded protein: CASRTQKMGINSPLHF.

This clonotype was detected ten times or more. The chain has TRBV28 and TRBJ2-5; 8 bases fit TRBD2. This CDR3 is built from 14 residues. CDR1 is MDHEN, CDR2 SYDVKM, per germline. With V trimmed by 8 bases and J by 4 bases, 9 bases remained unmatched. The CDR3 DNA is TGTGCCAGCCGACGCCGGGGGGGCCTAGAGACCCAGTACTTC. Translated, it gives CASRRRGGLETQYF.